This TCR beta chain was identified during a study of blood T cell repertoires in COVID-19. Clones were read by immunoSEQ multiplex PCR, and TCRdb kept only the in-frame ones, dropping some. The sample records a few hundred thousand clones, 80% to 85% being singletons. The junction had 5 bases not matched to a gene; V was cut back by 4 bases and J by 5 bases. CDR3 size: 14 residues. Germline assignment: CDR1 SGDLS and CDR2 YYNGEE. This TCR derives from a human donor in a cohort sampled during active COVID-19. The specimen was peripheral blood. This chain connects TRBV9 to TRBJ1-1; 10 bases are a match to TRBD1. This CDR3 reads CASSLGTGVTEAFF. In DNA, the CDR3 is TGTGCCAGCAGCCTAGGGACAGGGGTAACTGAAGCTTTCTTT. Full variable domain (outside the CDR3, taken from reference TRBV9 and TRBJ1-1): DSGVTQTPKHLITATGQRVTLRCSPRSGDLSVYWYQQSLDQGLQFLIQYYNGEERAKGNILERFSAQQFPDLHSELNLSSLELGDSALYFCASSLGTGVTEAFFGQGTRLTVV.